The table lists the clone carrying this T cell receptor beta chain with many counts. Its antigen is unknown. This sample is drawn from a study of Graves' ophthalmopathy and Graves' hyperthyroidism. Study at large: Peripheral blood sampling preceded any treatment and occurred at initial diagnosis. Whole-study findings and limits: Sensitivity reached less than 71% and specificity roughly 72% when the model predicted ophthalmopathy progression.

Researchers turned away patients with other autoimmune diseases, uncontrolled infections, pregnancy or lactation. PBMCs were obtained from roughly 9.4 ml of fresh peripheral blood. Amplification from RNA transcripts yielded the TCR beta CDR3 regions. HTBI-primed RT-PCR formed the first round, and a multiplex PCR formed the second. TCRdb passed the multiplex PCR reads through MiXCR, listing each CDR3 protein once. In the table there are 350,000 or so distinct CDR3 sequences, roughly 17% of which are singletons. Per the germline V gene, CDR1 is SGHTA and CDR2 is FQGTGA. This CDR3 is built from 15 residues. V gave up 2 bases and J gave up 0 bases, with 10 bases separating them.

The sample consisted of peripheral blood. This rearrangement joins TRBV7-3 to TRBJ2-5; D might be TRBD1 (6 bases). This clonotype was sampled from an adult man with Graves' ophthalmopathy. The CDR3 loop reads CASSLARGNQETQYF. The CDR3 DNA reads TGTGCCAGCAGCTTAGCCAGGGGAAACCAAGAGACCCAGTACTTC.